This T cell receptor (beta chain) stems from a study of T cell changes during pregnancy in multiple sclerosis. Repertoires were generated with immunoSEQ multiplex PCR, while TCRdb's copy carries only in-frame clones and drops some. The data contain 15,000 to 20,000 clones, around 87% of them singletons. The CDR3 consists of 14 residues. Germline V gene sequence: CDR1 SGHAT, CDR2 FQNNGV. The trim removed 5 bases at V and 4 bases at J, leaving 5 bases unmatched. The receptor was derived from a female donor in good health, enrolled as a control in a pregnancy study. The chain couples TRBV11-2 to TRBJ2-3; TRBD2 agrees at 8 bases. The sample consisted of CD8+ T cells from peripheral blood mononuclear cells, taken in the third trimester of pregnancy. CDR3 coding DNA: TGTGCCAGCAGCCAAGCGGGAGTACCAGATACGCAGTATTTT. It yields the protein CASSQAGVPDTQYF. The complete variable domain, with remaining parts taken from reference TRBV11-2 and TRBJ2-3, reads EAGVAQSPRYKIIEKRQSVAFWCNPISGHATLYWYQQILGQGPKLLIQFQNNGVVDDSQLPKDRFSAERLKGVDSTLKIQPAKLEDSAVYLCASSQAGVPDTQYFGPGTRLTVL.